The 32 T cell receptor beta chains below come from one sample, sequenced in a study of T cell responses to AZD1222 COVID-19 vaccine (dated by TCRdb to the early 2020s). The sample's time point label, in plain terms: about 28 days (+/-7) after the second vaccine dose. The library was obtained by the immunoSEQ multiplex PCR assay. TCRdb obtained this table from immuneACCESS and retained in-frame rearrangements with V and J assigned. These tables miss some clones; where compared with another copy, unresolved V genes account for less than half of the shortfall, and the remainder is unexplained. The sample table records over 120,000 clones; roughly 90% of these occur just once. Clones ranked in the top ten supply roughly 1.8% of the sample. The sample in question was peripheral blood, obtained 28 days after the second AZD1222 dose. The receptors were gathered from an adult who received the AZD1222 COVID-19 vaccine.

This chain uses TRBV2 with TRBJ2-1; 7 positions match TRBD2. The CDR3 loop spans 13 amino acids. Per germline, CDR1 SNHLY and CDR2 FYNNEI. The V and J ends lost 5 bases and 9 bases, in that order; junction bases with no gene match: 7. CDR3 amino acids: CASSFSGVGEQFF. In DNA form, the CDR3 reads TGTGCCAGCAGTTTCAGCGGGGTGGGTGAGCAGTTCTTC.

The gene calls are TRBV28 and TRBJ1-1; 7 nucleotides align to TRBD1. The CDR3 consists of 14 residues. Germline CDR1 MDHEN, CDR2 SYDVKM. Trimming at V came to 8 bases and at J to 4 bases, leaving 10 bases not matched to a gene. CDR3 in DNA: TGTGCCAGCGGACCGGGACAGTCGACCACTGAAGCTTTCTTT. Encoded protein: CASGPGQSTTEAFF.

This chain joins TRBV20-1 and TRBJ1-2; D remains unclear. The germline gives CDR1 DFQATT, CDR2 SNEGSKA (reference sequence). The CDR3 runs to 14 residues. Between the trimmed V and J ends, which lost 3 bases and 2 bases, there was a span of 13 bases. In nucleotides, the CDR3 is TGCAGTGCTAGTGAGCAAATCCGCAACTATGGCTACACCTTC. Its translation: CSASEQIRNYGYTF.

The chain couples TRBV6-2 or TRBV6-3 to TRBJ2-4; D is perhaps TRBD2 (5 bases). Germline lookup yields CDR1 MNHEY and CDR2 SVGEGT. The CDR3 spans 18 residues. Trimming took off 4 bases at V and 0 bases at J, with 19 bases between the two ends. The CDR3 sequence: CASSSKPDSKLAKNIQYF. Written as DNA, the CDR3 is TGTGCCAGCAGTTCCAAACCGGACTCAAAACTAGCCAAAAACATTCAGTACTTC.

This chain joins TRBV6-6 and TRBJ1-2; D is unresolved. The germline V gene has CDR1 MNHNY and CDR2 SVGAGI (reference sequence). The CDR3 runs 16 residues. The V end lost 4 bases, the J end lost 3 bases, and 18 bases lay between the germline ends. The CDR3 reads CASSFASPYGDYGYTF. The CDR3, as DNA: TGTGCCAGCAGTTTCGCGTCGCCGTATGGGGACTATGGCTACACCTTC.

CDR3 in DNA: TGTGCCAGCAGTTTATATCAGGGGCCTTCCTATGGCTACACCTTC. This translates into CASSLYQGPSYGYTF. The gene calls are TRBV28 and TRBJ1-2, with D possibly being TRBD1 (6 bases). Germline assignment: CDR1 MDHEN and CDR2 SYDVKM. V was shortened by 1 base and J by 4 bases, with 13 bases between the two germline ends. This CDR3 is built from 15 residues.

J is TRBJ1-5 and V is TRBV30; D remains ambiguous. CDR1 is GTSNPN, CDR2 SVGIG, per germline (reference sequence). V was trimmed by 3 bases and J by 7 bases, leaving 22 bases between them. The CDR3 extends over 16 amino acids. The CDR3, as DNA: TGTGCCTGGAGCCGCGGTGGGCTGCCCAGCGGCCAGCCCCAGCATTTT. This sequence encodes CAWSRGGLPSGQPQHF.

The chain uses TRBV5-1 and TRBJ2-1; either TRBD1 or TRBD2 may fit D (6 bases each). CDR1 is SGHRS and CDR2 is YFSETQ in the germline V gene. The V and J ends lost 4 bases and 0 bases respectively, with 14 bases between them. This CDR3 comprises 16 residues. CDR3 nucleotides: TGCGCCAGCAGCCTCCCGGGGGCGAGCTCCTACAATGAGCAGTTCTTC. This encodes CASSLPGASSYNEQFF. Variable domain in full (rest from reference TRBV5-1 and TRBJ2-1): KAGVTQTPRYLIKTRGQQVTLSCSPISGHRSVSWYQQTPGQGLQFLFEYFSETQRNKGNFPGRFSGRQFSNSRSEMNVSTLELGDSALYLCASSLPGASSYNEQFFGPGTRLTVL.

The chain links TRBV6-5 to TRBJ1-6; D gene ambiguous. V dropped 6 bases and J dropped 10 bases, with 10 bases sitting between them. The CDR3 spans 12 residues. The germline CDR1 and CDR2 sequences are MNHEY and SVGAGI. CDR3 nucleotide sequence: TGTGCCAGCAGGCGGCAGGCCTCACCCCTCCACTTT. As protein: CASRRQASPLHF.

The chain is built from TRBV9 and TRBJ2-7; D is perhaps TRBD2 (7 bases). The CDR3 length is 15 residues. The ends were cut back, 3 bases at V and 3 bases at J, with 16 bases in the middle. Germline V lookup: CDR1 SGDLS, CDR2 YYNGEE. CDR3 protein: CASSARGGVGYEQYF. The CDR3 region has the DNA TGTGCCAGCAGCGCCAGAGGGGGGGTCGGCTACGAGCAGTACTTC. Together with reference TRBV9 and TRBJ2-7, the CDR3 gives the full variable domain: DSGVTQTPKHLITATGQRVTLRCSPRSGDLSVYWYQQSLDQGLQFLIQYYNGEERAKGNILERFSAQQFPDLHSELNLSSLELGDSALYFCASSARGGVGYEQYFGPGTRLTVT.

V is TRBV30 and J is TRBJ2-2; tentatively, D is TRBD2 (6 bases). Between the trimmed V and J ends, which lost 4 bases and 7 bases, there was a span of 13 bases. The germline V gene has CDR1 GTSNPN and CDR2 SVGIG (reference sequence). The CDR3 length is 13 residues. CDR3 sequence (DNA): TGTGCCTGGACGGCGCGGGATGACGGGGAGCTGTTTTTT. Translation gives CAWTARDDGELFF.

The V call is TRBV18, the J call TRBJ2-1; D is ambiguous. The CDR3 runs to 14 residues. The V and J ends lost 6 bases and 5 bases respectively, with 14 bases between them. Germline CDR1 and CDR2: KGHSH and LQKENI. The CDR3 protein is CASSPGHMNNEQFF. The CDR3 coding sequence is TGTGCCAGCTCTCCGGGTCATATGAACAATGAGCAGTTCTTC.

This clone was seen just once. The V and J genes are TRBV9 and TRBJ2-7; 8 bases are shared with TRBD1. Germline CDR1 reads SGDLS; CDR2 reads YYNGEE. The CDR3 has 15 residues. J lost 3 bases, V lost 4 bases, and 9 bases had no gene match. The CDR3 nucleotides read TGTGCCAGCAGCCCCCGACAGGGGAAAAACTACGAGCAGTACTTC. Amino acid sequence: CASSPRQGKNYEQYF.

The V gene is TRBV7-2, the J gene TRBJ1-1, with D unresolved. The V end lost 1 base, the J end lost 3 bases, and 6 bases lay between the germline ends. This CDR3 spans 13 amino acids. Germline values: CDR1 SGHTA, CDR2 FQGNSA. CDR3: CASSLEFDTEAFF. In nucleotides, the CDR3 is TGTGCCAGCAGCTTAGAATTCGACACTGAAGCTTTCTTT.

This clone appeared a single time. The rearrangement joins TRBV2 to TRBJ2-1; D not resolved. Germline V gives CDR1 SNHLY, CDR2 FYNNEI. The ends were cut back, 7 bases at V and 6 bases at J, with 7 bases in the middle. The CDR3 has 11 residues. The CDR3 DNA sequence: TGTGCCAGCACATGGGGCAATGAGCAGTTCTTC. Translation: CASTWGNEQFF.

This CDR3 reads CASSEDRLGYNEQFF. CDR3 coding DNA: TGTGCCAGCAGTGAGGACAGGTTGGGCTACAATGAGCAGTTCTTC. The chain employs TRBV6-4 and TRBJ2-1, with 7 bases matching TRBD1. The CDR3 consists of 15 residues. Germline values: CDR1 MRHNA, CDR2 SNTAGT. Germline trimming cut 3 bases from V and 3 bases from J; bases unmatched to any gene: 5.

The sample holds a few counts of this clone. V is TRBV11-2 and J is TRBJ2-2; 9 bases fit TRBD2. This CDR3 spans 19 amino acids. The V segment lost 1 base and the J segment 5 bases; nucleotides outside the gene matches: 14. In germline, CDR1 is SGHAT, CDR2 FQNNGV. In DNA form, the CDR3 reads TGTGCCAGCAGCTTAGCACGGGGTAGCGGGAGACTTACGACCGGGGAGCTGTTTTTT. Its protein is CASSLARGSGRLTTGELFF.

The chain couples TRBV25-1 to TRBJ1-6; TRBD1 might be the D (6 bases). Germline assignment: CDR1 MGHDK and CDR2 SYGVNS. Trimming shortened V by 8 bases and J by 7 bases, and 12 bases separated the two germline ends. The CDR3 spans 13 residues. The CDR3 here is CASGRTENSPLHF. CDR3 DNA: TGTGCCAGCGGAAGGACAGAGAATTCACCCCTCCACTTT.

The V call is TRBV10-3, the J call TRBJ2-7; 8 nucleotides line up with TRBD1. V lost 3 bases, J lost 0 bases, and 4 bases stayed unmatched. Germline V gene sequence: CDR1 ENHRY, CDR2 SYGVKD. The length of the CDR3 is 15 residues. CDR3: CAISDRGQASYEQYF. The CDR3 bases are TGTGCCATCAGTGACCGGGGACAGGCCTCCTACGAGCAGTACTTC.

CDR3 residues: CASSPSPGEQFF. The CDR3 DNA is TGTGCCAGCTCACCAAGTCCAGGTGAGCAGTTCTTC. V and J are TRBV18 and TRBJ2-1; no reliable D call. The germline gives CDR1 KGHSH, CDR2 LQKENI. This CDR3 region has 12 residues. V was pared by 2 bases and J by 9 bases, with 8 bases between.

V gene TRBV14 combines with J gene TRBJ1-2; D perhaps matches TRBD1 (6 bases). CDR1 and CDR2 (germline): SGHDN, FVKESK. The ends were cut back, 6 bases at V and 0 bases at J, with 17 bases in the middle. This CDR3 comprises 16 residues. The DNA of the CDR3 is TGTGCCAGCAGTCAAATCCGGGGGCCCGCTAACTATGGCTACACCTTC. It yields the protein CASSQIRGPANYGYTF.

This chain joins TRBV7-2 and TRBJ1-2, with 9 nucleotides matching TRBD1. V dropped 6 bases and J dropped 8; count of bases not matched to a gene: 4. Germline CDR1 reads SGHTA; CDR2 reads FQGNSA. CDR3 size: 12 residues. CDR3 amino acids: CASSRQGDGYTF. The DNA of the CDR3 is TGTGCCAGCAGTCGACAGGGGGACGGCTACACCTTC. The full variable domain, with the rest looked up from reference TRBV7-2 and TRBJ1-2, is GAGVSQSPSNKVTEKGKDVELRCDPISGHTALYWYRQSLGQGLEFLIYFQGNSAPDKSGLPSDRFSAERTGGSVSTLTIQRTQQEDSAVYLCASSRQGDGYTFGSGTRLTVV.

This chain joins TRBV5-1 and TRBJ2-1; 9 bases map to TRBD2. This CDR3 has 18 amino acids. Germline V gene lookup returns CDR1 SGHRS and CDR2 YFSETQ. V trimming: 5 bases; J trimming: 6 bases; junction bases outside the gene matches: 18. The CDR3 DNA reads TGCGCCAGCAGACCAATAACCCTTAGCGGGAGTAGTTTCAATGAGCAGTTCTTC. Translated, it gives CASRPITLSGSSFNEQFF.

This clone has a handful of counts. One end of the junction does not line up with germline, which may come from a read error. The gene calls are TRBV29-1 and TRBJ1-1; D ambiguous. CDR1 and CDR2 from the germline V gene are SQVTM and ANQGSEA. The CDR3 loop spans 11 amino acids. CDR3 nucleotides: TGCAGCGTTGAATCAGCCACTAAAGCTTTCTTT. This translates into CSVESATKAFF.

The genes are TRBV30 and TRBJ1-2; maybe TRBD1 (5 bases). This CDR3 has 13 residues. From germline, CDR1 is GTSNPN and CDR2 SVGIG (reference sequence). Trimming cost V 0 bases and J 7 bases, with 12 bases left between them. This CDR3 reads CAWSVGAGGGYTF. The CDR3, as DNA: TGTGCCTGGAGTGTCGGGGCGGGGGGTGGCTACACCTTC. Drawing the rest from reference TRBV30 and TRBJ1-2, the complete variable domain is SQTIHQWPATLVQPVGSPLSLECTVEGTSNPNLYWYRQAAGRGLQLLFYSVGIGQISSEVPQNLSASRPQDRQFILSSKKLLLSDSGFYLCAWSVGAGGGYTFGSGTRLTVV.

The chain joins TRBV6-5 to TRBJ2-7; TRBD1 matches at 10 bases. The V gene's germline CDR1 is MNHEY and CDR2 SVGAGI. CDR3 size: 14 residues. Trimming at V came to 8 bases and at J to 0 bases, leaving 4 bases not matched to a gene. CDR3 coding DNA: TGTGCCAGCCGGGGACAGGGGTCCTCCTACGAGCAGTACTTC. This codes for CASRGQGSSYEQYF.

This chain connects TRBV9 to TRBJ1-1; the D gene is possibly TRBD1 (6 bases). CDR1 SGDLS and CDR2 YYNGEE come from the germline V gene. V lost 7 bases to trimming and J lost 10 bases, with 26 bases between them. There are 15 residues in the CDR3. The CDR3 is CASSPGPARGYGAFF. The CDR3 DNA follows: TGTGCCAGCTCTCCGGGGCCAGCGAGGGGGTATGGAGCTTTCTTT.

CDR3 DNA: TGTGCCAGCAGCTTAGGCGGGCCAAGCTCCTACAATGAGCAGTTCTTC. Protein product: CASSLGGPSSYNEQFF. The rearrangement links TRBV11-1 to TRBJ2-1; D might be TRBD2 (5 bases). Trimming took 1 base from V and 0 from J, leaving 10 bases between them. CDR1 is SGHAT, CDR2 FQDESV, per germline (reference sequence). The CDR3 length is 16 residues.

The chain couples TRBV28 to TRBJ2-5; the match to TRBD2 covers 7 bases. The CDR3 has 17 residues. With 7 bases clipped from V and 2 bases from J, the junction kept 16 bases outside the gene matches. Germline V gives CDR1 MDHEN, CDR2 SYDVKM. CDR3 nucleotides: TGTGCCAGCATTCCTTCGGGTCTGCGGCGGGGGCAAGAGACCCAGTACTTC. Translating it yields CASIPSGLRRGQETQYF.

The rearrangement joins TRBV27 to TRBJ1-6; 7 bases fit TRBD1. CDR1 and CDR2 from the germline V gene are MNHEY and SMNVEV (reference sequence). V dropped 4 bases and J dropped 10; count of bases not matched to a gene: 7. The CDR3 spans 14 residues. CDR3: CASSSDRRSSPLHF. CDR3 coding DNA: TGTGCCAGCAGTTCGGACAGGAGGAGCTCACCCCTCCACTTT.

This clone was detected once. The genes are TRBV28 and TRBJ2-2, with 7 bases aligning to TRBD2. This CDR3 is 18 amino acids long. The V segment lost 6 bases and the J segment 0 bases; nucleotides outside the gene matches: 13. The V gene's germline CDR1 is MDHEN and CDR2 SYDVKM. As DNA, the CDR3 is TGTGCCAGCAGAGCCATCGGCGGGAGCCGGACGAACACCGGGGAGCTGTTTTTT. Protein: CASRAIGGSRTNTGELFF.

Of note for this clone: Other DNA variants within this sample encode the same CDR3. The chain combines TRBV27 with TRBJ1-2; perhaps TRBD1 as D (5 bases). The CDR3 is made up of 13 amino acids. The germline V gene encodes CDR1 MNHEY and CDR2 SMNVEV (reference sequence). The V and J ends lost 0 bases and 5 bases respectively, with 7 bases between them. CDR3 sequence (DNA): TGTGCCAGCAGTTTATCTGGGGGTTATGGCTACACCTTC. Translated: CASSLSGGYGYTF.